The 13 T cell receptor beta chains below were found in one sample sequenced in a study of T cell responses to AZD1222 COVID-19 vaccine. The assay was immunoSEQ multiplex PCR, and TCRdb's table has in-frame clones only and misses some. The sample includes 95,000 to 130,000 clones, more than 85% of them seen just once. Specimen: peripheral blood, collected on day 0 of AZD1222 vaccination. Source of these receptors: an adult in good health.

The chain recombines TRBV6-5 with TRBJ1-4, with unresolved D. The V end was cut by 2 bases, the J end by 11 bases, with 9 bases between. The CDR3 has 12 amino acids. Germline V CDR1 and CDR2: MNHEY, SVGAGI. This chain's CDR3 is CASSYPGGKLFF. The CDR3 DNA follows: TGTGCCAGCAGTTACCCGGGAGGGAAACTGTTTTTT.

The V and J genes are TRBV7-9 and TRBJ2-3; TRBD1 matches at 7 bases. The CDR3 runs 16 residues. J was trimmed by 3 bases and V by 1 base; bases with no gene match: 7. Germline CDR1 reads SEHNR; CDR2 reads FQNEAQ (reference sequence). DNA of the CDR3: TGTGCCAGCAGCTTAGAAGGCGGCAGGGGGACAGATACGCAGTATTTT. It yields the protein CASSLEGGRGTDTQYF.

The chain is built from TRBV18 and TRBJ1-4, with 7 bases fitting TRBD1. Trimming at V came to 4 bases and at J to 8 bases, leaving 10 bases not matched to a gene. This CDR3 has 15 residues. The germline gives CDR1 KGHSH, CDR2 LQKENI. The CDR3 protein is CASSQKGGLKEKLFF. The CDR3 DNA is TGTGCCAGCTCACAAAAAGGGGGCCTTAAAGAAAAACTGTTTTTT. Supplemented by reference TRBV18 and TRBJ1-4, the full variable domain reads NAGVMQNPRHLVRRRGQEARLRCSPMKGHSHVYWYRQLPEEGLKFMVYLQKENIIDESGMPKERFSAEFPKEGPSILRIQQVVRGDSAAYFCASSQKGGLKEKLFFGSGTQLSVL.

The V and J genes are TRBV10-3 and TRBJ2-7; D is unresolved. From germline, CDR1 is ENHRY and CDR2 SYGVKD. This CDR3 is 15 amino acids long. V was shortened by 0 bases and J by 5 bases, with 14 bases between the two germline ends. For the CDR3, the DNA is TGTGCCATCAGTGAGTCCGGCGAAAACCGGGACGAGCAGTACTTC. Its translation is CAISESGENRDEQYF.

The genes are TRBV28 and TRBJ2-1; 8 bases fit TRBD2. The junction had 11 bases not matched to a gene; V was cut back by 6 bases and J by 4 bases. This CDR3 is built from 16 residues. Germline V CDR1 and CDR2: MDHEN, SYDVKM. DNA for the CDR3: TGTGCCAGCAGGTCGAGCGGGAGCTCTTTTTACAATGAGCAGTTCTTC. Encoded protein: CASRSSGSSFYNEQFF.

CDR3 nucleotide sequence: TGCAGCGTCTTTCCCGGGACAGGGGAATTTGAAGCTTTCTTT. It translates to CSVFPGTGEFEAFF. The chain combines TRBV29-1 with TRBJ1-1; 10 nucleotides align to TRBD1. The CDR3 has 14 amino acids. CDR1 and CDR2 (germline): SQVTM, ANQGSEA. The trim removed 6 bases at V and 7 bases at J, leaving 11 bases unmatched.

The CDR3 DNA sequence: TGTGCCAGCAGTATTGAGAGGTATACGCAGTATTTT. It specifies CASSIERYTQYF. V gene TRBV6-5 combines with J gene TRBJ2-3; no reliable D call. Trimming took 5 bases from V and 7 from J, leaving 10 bases between them. Germline V lookup: CDR1 MNHEY, CDR2 SVGAGI. The CDR3 has 12 residues.

V and J are TRBV5-4 and TRBJ2-5; D possibly corresponds to TRBD2 (5 bases). The CDR3 extends over 14 amino acids. Germline CDR1 is SGHNT and CDR2 is YYREEE (reference sequence). Trimming removed 3 bases at V and 5 bases at J, with 14 bases between. The CDR3 loop reads CASSSWTVRETQYF. CDR3 sequence (DNA): TGTGCCAGCAGCTCATGGACTGTTCGCGAGACCCAGTACTTC.

The chain uses TRBV25-1 and TRBJ2-1; perhaps TRBD2 as D (5 bases). Germline V gives CDR1 MGHDK, CDR2 SYGVNS. The CDR3 spans 14 residues. Trimming cost V 6 bases and J 6 bases, with 15 bases left between them. CDR3 nucleotides: TGTGCCAGCAGACCTGGGTACCGGGGCAATGAGCAGTTCTTC. Translating it yields CASRPGYRGNEQFF.

The chain has TRBV5-1 and TRBJ2-1, with 9 bases fitting TRBD2. The V gene's germline CDR1 is SGHRS and CDR2 YFSETQ. The ends lost 3 bases at V and 7 bases at J; junction bases unmatched: 5. The CDR3 is 14 amino acids. CDR3 protein: CASSYSTSGNEQFF. For the CDR3, the DNA is TGCGCCAGCAGCTACTCGACTAGCGGAAATGAGCAGTTCTTC.

The CDR3 loop is CASSRPTGEMNTEAFF. CDR3 coding DNA: TGTGCCAGCAGCCGCCCAACAGGAGAAATGAACACTGAAGCTTTCTTT. The rearrangement joins TRBV28 to TRBJ1-1; the D gene is possibly TRBD1 (5 bases). Trimming stripped 6 bases from V and 0 bases from J, with 17 bases between. In germline, CDR1 is MDHEN, CDR2 SYDVKM. The CDR3 contains 16 residues.

The CDR3, as DNA: TGTGCCAGCAGTGCAACAGGGGGCGATGGTCAGCCCCAGCATTTT. Its translation is CASSATGGDGQPQHF. V usage is TRBV2 and J usage is TRBJ1-5; 9 positions match TRBD1. J gave up 6 bases and V 4 bases, and 7 bases lay outside the gene matches. The CDR3 sequence is 15 residues long. Germline V gene lookup returns CDR1 SNHLY and CDR2 FYNNEI. Based on the CDR3 plus reference TRBV2 and TRBJ1-5, the full variable domain is EPEVTQTPSHQVTQMGQEVILRCVPISNHLYFYWYRQILGQKVEFLVSFYNNEISEKSEIFDDQFSVERPDGSNFTLKIRSTKLEDSAMYFCASSATGGDGQPQHFGDGTRLSIL.

This clone is a singleton in its sample. The chain is built from TRBV7-6 and TRBJ2-7; D possibly matches TRBD1 or TRBD2 (5 bases each). The CDR3 is made up of 14 amino acids. Germline CDR1 is SGHVS and CDR2 is FNYEAQ. With 5 bases removed from V and 2 bases from J, the gap between germline ends came to 13 bases. The CDR3 coding sequence is TGTGCCAGCAGCCCCAGGGTGGGGGCCTACGAGCAGTACTTC. It encodes CASSPRVGAYEQYF.